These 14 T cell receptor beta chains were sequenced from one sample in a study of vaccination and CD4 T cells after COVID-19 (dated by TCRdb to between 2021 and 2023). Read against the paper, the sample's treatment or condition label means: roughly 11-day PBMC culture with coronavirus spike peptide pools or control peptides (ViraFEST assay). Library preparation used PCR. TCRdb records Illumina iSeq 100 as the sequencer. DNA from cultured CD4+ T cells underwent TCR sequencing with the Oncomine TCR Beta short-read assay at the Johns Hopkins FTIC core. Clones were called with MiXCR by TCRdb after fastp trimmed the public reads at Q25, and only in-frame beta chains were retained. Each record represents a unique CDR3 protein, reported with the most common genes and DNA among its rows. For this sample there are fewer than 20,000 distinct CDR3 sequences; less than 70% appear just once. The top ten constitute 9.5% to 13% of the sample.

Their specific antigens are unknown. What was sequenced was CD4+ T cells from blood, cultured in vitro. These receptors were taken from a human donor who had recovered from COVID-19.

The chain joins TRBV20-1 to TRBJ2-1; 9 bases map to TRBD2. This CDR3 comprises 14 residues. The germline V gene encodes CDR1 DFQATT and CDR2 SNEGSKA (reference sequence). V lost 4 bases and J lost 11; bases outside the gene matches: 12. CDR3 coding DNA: TGCAGTGCTAAGATAGCGGGAGTGGGGGGCAAGCAGTTCTTC. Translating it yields CSAKIAGVGGKQFF.

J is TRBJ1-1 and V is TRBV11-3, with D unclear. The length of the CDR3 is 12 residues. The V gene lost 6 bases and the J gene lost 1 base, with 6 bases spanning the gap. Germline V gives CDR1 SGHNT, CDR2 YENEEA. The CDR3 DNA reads TGTGCCAGCAGTGGGCAGAACACTGAAGCTTTCTTT. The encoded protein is CASSGQNTEAFF.

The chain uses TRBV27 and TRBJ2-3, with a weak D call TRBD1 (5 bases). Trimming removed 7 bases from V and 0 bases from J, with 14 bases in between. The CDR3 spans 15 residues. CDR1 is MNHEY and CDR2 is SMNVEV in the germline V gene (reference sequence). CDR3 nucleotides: TGTGCCAGCAACCGAAGACAGTTTAGCACAGATACGCAGTATTTT. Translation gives CASNRRQFSTDTQYF.

CDR3 amino acids: CAISSRDSYEQYF. Here the CDR3 DNA reads TGTGCCATCAGTAGCCGGGACAGCTACGAGCAGTACTTC. The rearrangement joins TRBV10-3 to TRBJ2-7; 7 positions match TRBD1. Trimming cost V 5 bases and J 3 bases; bases outside gene matches: 4. Germline V gene lookup returns CDR1 ENHRY and CDR2 SYGVKD. The CDR3 runs 13 residues.

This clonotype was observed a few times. CDR3 loop: CASSLGGAGETQYF. CDR3 nucleotide sequence: TGTGCCAGCAGCTTAGGGGGGGCCGGAGAGACCCAGTACTTC. The genes are TRBV7-6 and TRBJ2-5; either TRBD1 or TRBD2 may fit D (6 bases each). CDR1 is SGHVS and CDR2 is FNYEAQ in the germline V gene. The CDR3 is made up of 14 amino acids. The ends were cut back, 1 base at V and 4 bases at J, with 10 bases in the middle. Filled out from reference TRBV7-6 and TRBJ2-5, the complete variable domain reads GAGVSQSPRYKVTKRGQDVALRCDPISGHVSLYWYRQALGQGPEFLTYFNYEAQQDKSGLPNDRFSAERPEGSISTLTIQRTEQRDSAMYRCASSLGGAGETQYFGPGTRLLVL.

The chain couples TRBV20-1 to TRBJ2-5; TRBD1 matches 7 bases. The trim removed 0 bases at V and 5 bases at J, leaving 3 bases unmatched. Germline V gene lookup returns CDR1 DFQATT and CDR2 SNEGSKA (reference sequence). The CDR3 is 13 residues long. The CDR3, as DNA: TGCAGTGCTAGAGAGGGACAGATGGAGACCCAGTACTTC. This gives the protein CSAREGQMETQYF.

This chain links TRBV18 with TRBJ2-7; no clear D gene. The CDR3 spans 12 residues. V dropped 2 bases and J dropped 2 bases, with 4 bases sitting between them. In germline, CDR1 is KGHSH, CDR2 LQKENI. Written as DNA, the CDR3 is TGTGCCAGCTCACCAACAGCCTACGAGCAGTACTTC. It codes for CASSPTAYEQYF.

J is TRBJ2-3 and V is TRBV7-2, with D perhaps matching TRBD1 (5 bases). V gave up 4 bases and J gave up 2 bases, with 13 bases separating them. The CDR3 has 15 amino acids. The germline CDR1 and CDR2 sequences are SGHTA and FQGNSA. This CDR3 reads CASSSRAGPTDTQYF. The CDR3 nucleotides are TGTGCCAGCAGCTCACGTGCAGGGCCCACAGATACGCAGTATTTT. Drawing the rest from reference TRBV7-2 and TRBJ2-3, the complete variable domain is GAGVSQSPSNKVTEKGKDVELRCDPISGHTALYWYRQSLGQGLEFLIYFQGNSAPDKSGLPSDRFSAERTGGSVSTLTIQRTQQEDSAVYLCASSSRAGPTDTQYFGPGTRLTVL.

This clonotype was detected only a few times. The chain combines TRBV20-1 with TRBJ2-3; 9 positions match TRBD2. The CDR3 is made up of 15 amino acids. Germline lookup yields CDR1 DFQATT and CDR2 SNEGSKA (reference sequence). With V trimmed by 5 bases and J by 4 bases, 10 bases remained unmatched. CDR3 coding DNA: TGCAGTGCTTCACTTCTAGCGGGGCGGTCAGATACGCAGTATTTT. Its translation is CSASLLAGRSDTQYF.

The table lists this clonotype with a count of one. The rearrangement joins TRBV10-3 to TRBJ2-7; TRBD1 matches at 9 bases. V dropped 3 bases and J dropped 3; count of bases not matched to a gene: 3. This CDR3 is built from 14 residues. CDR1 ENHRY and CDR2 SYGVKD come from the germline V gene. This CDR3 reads CAISERDRVYEQYF. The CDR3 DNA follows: TGTGCCATCAGTGAACGGGACAGGGTCTACGAGCAGTACTTC.

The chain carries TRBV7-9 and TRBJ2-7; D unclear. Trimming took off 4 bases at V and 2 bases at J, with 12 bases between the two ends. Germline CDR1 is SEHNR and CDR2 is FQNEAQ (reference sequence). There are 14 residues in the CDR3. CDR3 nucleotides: TGTGCCAGCAGCTCCACTTCACATGCCTACGAGCAGTACTTC. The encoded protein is CASSSTSHAYEQYF.

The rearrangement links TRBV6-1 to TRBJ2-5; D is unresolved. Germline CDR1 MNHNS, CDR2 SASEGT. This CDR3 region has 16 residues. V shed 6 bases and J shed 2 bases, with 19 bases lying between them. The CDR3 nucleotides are TGTGCCAGCAGCCGACGCCTCGCAAGGATACAAGAGACCCAGTACTTC. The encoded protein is CASSRRLARIQETQYF.

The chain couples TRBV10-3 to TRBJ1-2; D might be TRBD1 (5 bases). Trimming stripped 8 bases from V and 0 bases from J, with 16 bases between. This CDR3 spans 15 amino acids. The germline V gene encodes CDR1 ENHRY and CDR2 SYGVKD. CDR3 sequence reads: CAIQGDRGTNYGYTF. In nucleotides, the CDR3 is TGTGCCATCCAGGGAGATCGGGGCACTAACTATGGCTACACCTTC.

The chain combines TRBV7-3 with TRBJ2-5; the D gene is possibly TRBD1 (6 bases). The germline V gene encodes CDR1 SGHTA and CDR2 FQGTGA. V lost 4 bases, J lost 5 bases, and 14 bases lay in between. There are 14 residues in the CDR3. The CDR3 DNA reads TGTGCCAGCAGCTCCGGACAGCCGGGGGAGACCCAGTACTTC. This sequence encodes CASSSGQPGETQYF.